Listed below are T cell receptor beta chains from one sample, sequenced in a study of blood T cell repertoires in COVID-19. The method was immunoSEQ multiplex PCR; TCRdb's version includes in-frame clones alone and lacks a portion of them. The sample gives over 35,000 clones, 70% to 90% of which show up once; more than 8% is in the top ten. The sequencing input was peripheral blood. These receptors were taken from a human donor in a cohort sampled during active COVID-19. CDR3s include the opening cysteine and the closing phenylalanine or tryptophan. The D gene is left open where the match is weak. Size is omitted from some rows. Given values are once, few, many or a class for expanded clones.

j_call | clone_size | v_call | d_call | cdr3_nt | cdr3_aa
TRBJ2-3 | once | TRBV25-1 | TRBD2 | TGTGCCAGCAGTGACGGGGTAGCGGGAAGCACAGATACGCAGTATTTT | CASSDGVAGSTDTQYF
TRBJ1-2 | . | TRBV6-5 | . | TGTGCCAGCCTAAACCGTGGCGGGGGACATGGCTACACCTTC | CASLNRGGGHGYTF
TRBJ1-6 | . | TRBV5-4 | TRBD1 | TGTGCCAGCAGCTTGGCTCGACAGGGAAATTCACCCCTCCACTTT | CASSLARQGNSPLHF
TRBJ2-1 | few | TRBV29-1 | TRBD2 | TGCAGCGTGGGACTAGCGGATAACAATGAGCAGTTCTTC | CSVGLADNNEQFF
TRBJ2-1 | . | TRBV27 | . | TGTGCCAGCAGTTTACCGACAGGGAGGAATGAGCAGTTCTTC | CASSLPTGRNEQFF
TRBJ2-3 | . | TRBV5-1 | . | TGCGCCAGTTCCCCACTTAGCACAGATACGCAGTATTTT | CASSPLSTDTQYF
TRBJ1-5 | . | TRBV19 | . | TGTGCCAGTAGTACTGGAAAAACAGGGAAGTATCAGCCCCAGCATTTT | CASSTGKTGKYQPQHF
TRBJ2-7 | . | TRBV6-4 | TRBD2 | TGTGCCAGCAGTCCTAGCGGAAACTACTACGAGCAGTACTTC | CASSPSGNYYEQYF
TRBJ2-1 | . | TRBV5-6 | TRBD2 | TGTGCCAGCAGCCCGCTAGCGGGAGCAGACAATGAGCAGTTCTTC | CASSPLAGADNEQFF
TRBJ1-2 | once | TRBV6-5 | . | TGTGCCAGCAGTTACGGGCCGGACTATGGCTACACCTTC | CASSYGPDYGYTF
TRBJ2-2 | . | TRBV5-1 | . | TGCGCCAGCAGCTTGGCTCGCGCCGGGGAGCTGTTTTTT | CASSLARAGELFF
TRBJ1-1 | . | TRBV5-4 | . | TGTGCCAGCAGCTTGCCAGGGGAGGGTGAAGCTTTCTTT | CASSLPGEGEAFF
TRBJ2-3 | . | TRBV6-2/TRBV6-3 | . | TGTGCCAGCAGTTATGAGGCCCCTTTGGCGAGTAGCACAGATACGCAGTATTTT | CASSYEAPLASSTDTQYF
TRBJ1-5 | many | TRBV12-3/TRBV12-4 | . | TGTGCCAGCAGCGAGGGTCAGCCCCAGCATTTT | CASSEGQPQHF
TRBJ2-1 | once | TRBV6-5 | TRBD1 | TGTGCCATCGCACGACAGGGCTCCTACAATGAGCAGTTCTTC | CAIARQGSYNEQFF
TRBJ1-2 | . | TRBV11-2 | . | TGTGCCAGCAGCTTAGTCTTCTCGGGGGGTTATGGCTACACCTTC | CASSLVFSGGYGYTF
TRBJ1-4 | . | TRBV5-1 | . | TGCGCCAGCAGCTTTACGGCCGTCGTGGGAGGTAATGAAAAACTGTTTTTT | CASSFTAVVGGNEKLFF
TRBJ2-5 | . | TRBV3-1/TRBV3-2 | . | TGTGCCAGCAGCCAAGATGTCTGGTCCCCTAAAGAGACCCAGTACTTC | CASSQDVWSPKETQYF
TRBJ2-6 | . | TRBV18 | TRBD1 | TGTGCCAGCTCACCCTCGCCGGGACAGGGGGCAGCCGGGGCCAACGTCCTGACTTTC | CASSPSPGQGAAGANVLTF